This T cell receptor (beta chain) emerged from a study of T cell responses to AZD1222 COVID-19 vaccine. Regarding the study as a whole: The breadth and depth of Spike-specific TCRs increased once two AZD1222 doses had been given.

Points on this clone: Its antigen is not known.

Generated by immunoSEQ multiplex PCR, the TCRdb table keeps only in-frame clones and is missing some. Of 130,000 or so clones listed, 75% to 95% are singletons. V gave up 8 bases and J gave up 5 bases, with 15 bases separating them. CDR3 length: 13 amino acids. This clonotype was sampled from an adult who received the AZD1222 COVID-19 vaccine. J is TRBJ2-5 and V is TRBV6-7; a possible D gene is TRBD1 (6 bases). TRBV6-7 is designated an ORF whose function remains uncertain. This specimen was peripheral blood, taken 28 days after the second AZD1222 dose. The CDR3 DNA reads TGTGCCAGCCCCCAGGGGTGTTTGGAGACCCAGTACTTC. Amino acids: CASPQGCLETQYF.